This record looks at one TCR beta chain sequence and its context. This sample stems from a study of blood T cell repertoires in COVID-19. As for the study in general: Material from acute and convalescent COVID-19 was sourced from the United States, Italy and Spain. T cells, B-cell-depleted T cells, or PBMCs supplied cDNA or gDNA.

The CDR3 length is 16 residues. CDR1 LNHDA and CDR2 SQIVND come from the germline V gene (reference sequence). Deletions cut 4 bases from V and 1 base from J, with 16 bases between. Original analysis: It was from reference gene primer amplification that nucleated cell counts were estimated. Repertoires were generated with immunoSEQ multiplex PCR, while TCRdb's copy carries only in-frame clones and drops some. V and J calls and clone size are those listed in that table; D and trimming were worked out from the DNA. The profile shows 110,000 to 150,000 clones, approximately 90% of them singletons. The V gene is TRBV19, the J gene TRBJ1-1, with D possibly matching TRBD1 (5 bases). Source material: peripheral blood. The sequence was obtained from a woman at least 80 years old with acute or convalescent COVID-19. The CDR3 here is CASSTDRQSSNTEAFF. The CDR3 region has the DNA TGTGCCAGTAGTACTGATCGACAGAGCTCGAACACTGAAGCTTTCTTT.